The 12 T cell receptor beta chains given below trace back to one sample, sequenced in a study of T cells in Graves' hyperthyroidism and ophthalmopathy. RNA transcripts were the template for amplifying TCR beta CDR3 regions. TCR CDR3 underwent first-round RT-PCR with the HTBI primer set. Each CDR3 protein is one row after TCRdb ran MiXCR on the multiplex PCR reads. The sample includes 350,000 or so distinct CDR3 sequences, less than 20% of them seen just once. What was sequenced was blood. These receptors were taken from a woman aged 40 to 55 with Graves' ophthalmopathy.

This clonotype was counted at least ten times. This sequence joins TRBV7-9 and TRBJ1-5; D gene unclear. The V end was cut by 4 bases, the J end by 6 bases, with 16 bases between. Germline V gives CDR1 SEHNR, CDR2 FQNEAQ (reference sequence). There are 15 residues in the CDR3. DNA for the CDR3: TGTGCCAGCAGCTCCGAGCGTTGGGTCGGTCAGCCCCAGCATTTT. Translation: CASSSERWVGQPQHF.

This clonotype was detected ten times or more. This chain uses TRBV20-1 with TRBJ2-7; 15 bases match TRBD2. In germline, CDR1 is DFQATT, CDR2 SNEGSKA (reference sequence). Unmatched junction bases numbered 14, after V lost 5 bases and J lost 6 bases. This CDR3 region has 17 residues. CDR3 sequence: CSAGPGLAGGPALEQYF. Written as DNA, the CDR3 is TGCAGTGCTGGACCTGGACTAGCGGGAGGGCCAGCCCTCGAGCAGTACTTC.

This clonotype was detected ten times or more. A read error may be the cause here, since a much bigger clone is one base away. This rearrangement joins TRBV27 to TRBJ1-2, with D possibly TRBD1 on 5 matching bases. CDR1 is MNHEY, CDR2 SMNVEV, per germline (reference sequence). V was pared by 5 bases and J by 4 bases, with 11 bases between. The CDR3 covers 13 residues. The CDR3 spells CASSRDGAYGYTF. The CDR3 region has the DNA TGTGCCAGCAGTCGGGACGGCGCCTATGGCTACACCTTC.

This chain joins TRBV28 and TRBJ2-7; a possible D gene is TRBD2 (6 bases). Germline CDR1 reads MDHEN; CDR2 reads SYDVKM. The length of the CDR3 is 17 residues. V was cut by 2 bases and J by 4 bases, with 21 bases left in between. The CDR3 region is CASSLVGGLPENYEQYF. Written as DNA, the CDR3 is TGTGCCAGCAGTTTAGTTGGTGGACTACCAGAGAATTACGAGCAGTACTTC.

This clonotype was seen many times. The chain joins TRBV6-5 to TRBJ1-5; 8 positions match TRBD1. The CDR3 has 14 amino acids. The V and J ends lost 4 bases and 7 bases, in that order; junction bases with no gene match: 6. CDR1 and CDR2 from the germline V gene are MNHEY and SVGAGI. The CDR3 sequence is CASSFRGLEQPQHF. CDR3 coding DNA: TGTGCCAGCAGTTTCAGGGGGCTCGAGCAGCCCCAGCATTTT.

CDR3 DNA sequence: TGTGCCAGCAGCTTAGACCATGAATCCTACGAGCAGTACTTC. Translation gives CASSLDHESYEQYF. The V and J genes are TRBV7-6 and TRBJ2-7; D ambiguous. CDR3 length equals 14 residues. V was shortened by 1 base and J by 1 base, with 8 bases between the two germline ends. In germline, CDR1 is SGHVS, CDR2 FNYEAQ.

This chain joins TRBV28 and TRBJ2-5, with 10 positions matching TRBD1. The trim removed 6 bases at V and 7 bases at J, leaving 14 bases unmatched. This CDR3 has 16 residues. Germline-derived CDR1 and CDR2 are MDHEN and SYDVKM. In DNA, the CDR3 is TGTGCCAGCAGACCTTACTCCGGGACAGGGGTCGGGACCCAGTACTTC. Translation: CASRPYSGTGVGTQYF. Variable domain in full (rest from reference TRBV28 and TRBJ2-5): DVKVTQSSRYLVKRTGEKVFLECVQDMDHENMFWYRQDPGLGLRLIYFSYDVKMKEKGDIPEGYSVSREKKERFSLILESASTNQTSMYLCASRPYSGTGVGTQYFGPGTRLLVL.

This clonotype was detected many times. The chain links TRBV6-1 to TRBJ2-7; D is uncertain. Germline CDR1 MNHNS, CDR2 SASEGT. The CDR3 has 14 amino acids. Trimming stripped 7 bases from V and 0 bases from J, with 13 bases between. The CDR3 region is CASKSTPSSYEQYF. The CDR3 DNA sequence: TGTGCCAGCAAGTCGACCCCCTCCTCCTACGAGCAGTACTTC.

This clonotype was observed many times. The chain links TRBV2 to TRBJ2-7, with 7 bases identical to TRBD2. CDR1 and CDR2 from the germline V gene are SNHLY and FYNNEI. The CDR3 extends over 14 amino acids. J lost 1 base, V lost 11 bases, and 11 bases had no gene match. Written as DNA, the CDR3 is TGTGCCGTTCTAGGATTAGCGGGTTCCTACGAGCAGTACTTC. It specifies CAVLGLAGSYEQYF.

This clonotype was seen ten or more times. The chain recombines TRBV12-3 or TRBV12-4 with TRBJ1-1; D perhaps matches TRBD1 (6 bases). This CDR3 is 13 amino acids long. Trimming took off 5 bases at V and 2 bases at J, with 9 bases between the two ends. The CDR3 reads CASSTGTNTEAFF. The DNA of the CDR3 is TGTGCCAGCAGTACCGGGACAAACACTGAAGCTTTCTTT.

This clonotype has at least ten counts. V is TRBV11-2 and J is TRBJ2-7; TRBD1 aligns across 7 bases. This CDR3 region has 15 residues. V shed 5 bases, J shed 4 bases, and the junction held 11 bases outside the gene matches. Per germline, CDR1 SGHAT and CDR2 FQNNGV. The chain's CDR3 is CASSPLTGRKYEQYF. CDR3 bases: TGTGCCAGCAGCCCGCTGACAGGGAGAAAATACGAGCAGTACTTC.

Concerning this clonotype: A much bigger clone sits one base away, suggesting this may be a read error. CDR3 sequence reads: CSTPQPLSYEQYF. The CDR3 coding sequence is TGCAGTACTCCCCAACCTCTCTCCTACGAGCAGTACTTC. V and J are TRBV20-1 and TRBJ2-7; no firm D call. CDR1 and CDR2 (germline): DFQATT, SNEGSKA (reference sequence). Trimming left V 8 bases short and J 0 bases short, with 14 bases between. This CDR3 has 13 residues.